This T cell receptor beta chain is from a study of T-cell reconstitution after alpha-beta-depleted transplantation in children. Molecular barcoding with unique molecular identifiers was used for the TCRbeta library. TCRdb reanalysed the PCR reads using MiXCR and keeps one entry per CDR3 protein. The data contain 350,000 to 450,000 distinct CDR3 sequences, about 14% of them singletons. The CDR3 is made up of 12 amino acids. Per germline, CDR1 SGHAT and CDR2 FQNNGV. The ends were cut back, 4 bases at V and 8 bases at J, with 10 bases in the middle. This clonotype was picked up a small number of times. The rearrangement uses TRBV11-2 and TRBJ2-3, with TRBD1 as a possible D gene (6 bases). This TCR came from a human donor who donated a stem cell graft to a child with Fanconi anemia. The sequenced sample was PBMCs, obtained from the stem cell graft. CDR3 coding DNA: TGTGCCAGCAGCTCAGGGGCAGTTACGCAGTATTTT. It yields the protein CASSSGAVTQYF.